The 10 T cell receptor beta chains below were found in one sample sequenced in a study of T cell responses to AZD1222 COVID-19 vaccine. Repertoires were generated with immunoSEQ multiplex PCR, while TCRdb's copy carries only in-frame clones and drops some. The sample yields 100,000 or so clones, 90% seen once. This sample comprised peripheral blood, obtained on day 0 of AZD1222 vaccination. Receptors were obtained from an adult in good health.

This chain joins TRBV5-1 and TRBJ2-7, with 9 bases aligning to TRBD1. V shed 0 bases and J 6 bases; nucleotides not matched to a gene: 4. This CDR3 region has 14 residues. CDR1 SGHRS and CDR2 YFSETQ come from the germline V gene. In DNA, the CDR3 is TGCGCCAGCAGCTTGGACAGGGGGCAACGCGAGCAGTACTTC. Translation: CASSLDRGQREQYF. Full variable domain (missing parts from reference TRBV5-1 and TRBJ2-7): KAGVTQTPRYLIKTRGQQVTLSCSPISGHRSVSWYQQTPGQGLQFLFEYFSETQRNKGNFPGRFSGRQFSNSRSEMNVSTLELGDSALYLCASSLDRGQREQYFGPGTRLTVT.

This chain uses TRBV12-3 or TRBV12-4 with TRBJ2-1; D remains unclear. The CDR3 totals 13 residues. Trimming cost V 7 bases and J 8 bases, with 15 bases left between them. In nucleotides, the CDR3 is TGTGCCAGCACCCCAGACTCTTTCTATGAGCAGTTCTTC. As protein: CASTPDSFYEQFF.

This chain joins TRBV28 and TRBJ1-3; no reliable D call. Germline V CDR1 and CDR2: MDHEN, SYDVKM. The CDR3 has 12 residues. V lost 3 bases and J 4 bases, leaving 4 bases between the germline ends. The CDR3 region is CASSLVGNTIYF. The CDR3, as DNA: TGTGCCAGCAGTTTGGTAGGAAACACCATATATTTT.

The V call is TRBV6-5, the J call TRBJ2-7; D not resolved. The germline V gene has CDR1 MNHEY and CDR2 SVGAGI. Trimming pared 4 bases from V and 2 bases from J, leaving 12 bases between. CDR3 length: 14 residues. CDR3 nucleotides: TGTGCCAGCAGTTCAACGAGTGGGGCCTACGAGCAGTACTTC. Translation: CASSSTSGAYEQYF.

This chain uses TRBV6-1 with TRBJ2-3, with no clear D. Germline CDR1 reads MNHNS; CDR2 reads SASEGT. With 2 bases removed from V and 5 bases from J, the gap between germline ends came to 14 bases. The CDR3 runs 15 residues. For the CDR3, the DNA is TGTGCCAGCAGTGAAACCTTCCTCTTAAGAGATACGCAGTATTTT. Translating gives CASSETFLLRDTQYF.

CDR3 in DNA: TGCGCCAGCAGCAACCTATTTACTGGGGCCAACGTCCTGACTTTC. Residues: CASSNLFTGANVLTF. This rearrangement joins TRBV5-1 to TRBJ2-6; D gene uncertain. This CDR3 spans 15 amino acids. V was trimmed by 4 bases and J by 2 bases, leaving 10 bases between them. Germline V gene data show CDR1 as SGHRS and CDR2 as YFSETQ.

The chain employs TRBV28 and TRBJ1-4, with TRBD1 identical over 7 bases. Trimming took 6 bases from V and 3 from J; bases not matched to a gene: 1. Per the germline V gene, CDR1 is MDHEN and CDR2 is SYDVKM. The length of the CDR3 is 13 residues. CDR3 amino acids: CASRGTANEKLFF. CDR3 in DNA: TGTGCCAGCAGAGGGACAGCTAATGAAAAACTGTTTTTT.

The table lists this clone with a count of one. The rearrangement uses TRBV27 and TRBJ2-7, with 11 nucleotides matching TRBD1. J was trimmed by 6 bases and V by 6 bases; bases with no gene match: 4. Looked up from germline, CDR1 is MNHEY and CDR2 is SMNVEV (reference sequence). CDR3 length equals 13 residues. CDR3 nucleotide sequence: TGTGCCAGCAGAGGGACAGGGGGAATCGAGCAGTACTTC. This sequence encodes CASRGTGGIEQYF.

This clone was counted a single time. The chain is built from TRBV9 and TRBJ1-4; maybe TRBD1 (5 bases). Germline CDR1 and CDR2: SGDLS and YYNGEE. The CDR3 runs to 15 residues. Trimming pared 0 bases from V and 2 bases from J, leaving 8 bases between. CDR3 region: CASSVAGTTNEKLFF. As DNA, the CDR3 is TGTGCCAGCAGCGTAGCCGGGACCACTAATGAAAAACTGTTTTTT.

This rearrangement joins TRBV5-4 to TRBJ2-1; D is possibly TRBD1 or TRBD2 (5 bases each). Trimming stripped 4 bases from V and 0 bases from J, with 14 bases between. Germline V gene sequence: CDR1 SGHNT, CDR2 YYREEE (reference sequence). This CDR3 has 16 residues. DNA of the CDR3: TGTGCCAGCAGCGCCGGGACGGAAAGCTCCTACAATGAGCAGTTCTTC. It encodes CASSAGTESSYNEQFF.